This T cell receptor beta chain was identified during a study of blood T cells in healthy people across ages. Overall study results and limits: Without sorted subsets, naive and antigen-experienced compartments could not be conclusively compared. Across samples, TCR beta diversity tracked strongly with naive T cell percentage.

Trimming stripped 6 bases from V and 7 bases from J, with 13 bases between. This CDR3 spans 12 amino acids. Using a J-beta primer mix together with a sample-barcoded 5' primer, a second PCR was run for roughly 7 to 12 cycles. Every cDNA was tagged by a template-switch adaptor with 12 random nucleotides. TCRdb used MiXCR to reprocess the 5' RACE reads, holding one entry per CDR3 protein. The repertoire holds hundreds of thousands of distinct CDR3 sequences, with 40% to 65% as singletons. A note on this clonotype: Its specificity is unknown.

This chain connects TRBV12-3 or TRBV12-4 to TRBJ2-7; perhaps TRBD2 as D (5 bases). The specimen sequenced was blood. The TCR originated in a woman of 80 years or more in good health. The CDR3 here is CASSPAGWEQYF. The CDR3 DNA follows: TGTGCCAGCAGCCCTGCGGGTTGGGAGCAGTACTTC.